These T cell receptor beta chains were read from a single sample in a study of blood T cell repertoires in COVID-19. Sequenced by immunoSEQ multiplex PCR; TCRdb stores in-frame clones only, minus some. Altogether roughly 220,000 clones are present, 88% being singletons, with the ten largest covering around 15%. The sample consisted of PBMCs or T cells enriched from blood (not recorded which). All receptors come from a woman in her forties or fifties with acute COVID-19. Each CDR3 is given with its conserved first and last residue.

v_call	j_call	cdr3_aa
TRBV7-2	TRBJ1-4	CASSLYVHGGYEKLFF
TRBV4-1	TRBJ2-7	CASSQVGAPYEQYF
TRBV10-1	TRBJ1-5	CASSEMGHRNQPQHF
TRBV27	TRBJ2-1	CASSWGGVNNEQFF
TRBV5-4	TRBJ1-1	CASSSKQGNTEAFF
TRBV28	TRBJ2-1	CASTQLAPSSYNEQFF
TRBV10-2	TRBJ1-3	CASTRTGRSSGNTIYF
TRBV28	TRBJ1-2	CASKPTNWGYTF
TRBV29-1	TRBJ2-7	CSVQGGDEQYF
TRBV12-5	TRBJ1-5	CASGQDSNQPQHF
TRBV6-6	TRBJ1-4	CATRKREGTNEKLFF
TRBV4-2	TRBJ2-7	CASSQDSASSYEQYF
TRBV18	TRBJ2-7	CASSPTPGLAGELVYEQYF
TRBV2	TRBJ1-4	CASITGTSGEKLFF
TRBV19	TRBJ2-5	CASSINPRQGPFLETQYF
TRBV11-2	TRBJ2-1	CASSAGTSRSNEQFF
TRBV28	TRBJ2-1	CASSLWTGLVQFF
TRBV27	TRBJ1-1	CASSFGRGTEAFF
TRBV5-1	TRBJ2-3	CASRFLGTDTQYF
TRBV7-2	TRBJ2-3	CASSRTSGPTDTQYF
TRBV27	TRBJ2-7	CASRSLDSYYEQYF
TRBV28	TRBJ2-7	CASSADSVIGGEQYF
TRBV30	TRBJ1-6	CAWSQGQGNSPLHF
TRBV2	TRBJ2-2	CASRDSANTGELFF
TRBV6-6	TRBJ2-2	CASPRPGQAAGELFF
TRBV28	TRBJ2-7	CASKTLQPVEQYF
TRBV7-9	TRBJ1-6	CASSQNGTPLHF
TRBV7-3	TRBJ2-1	CASSLTPRLAGGEQFF
TRBV27	TRBJ2-5	CASSSWRDRETQYF
TRBV2	TRBJ2-7	CASSEDAGGKHEQYF
TRBV28	TRBJ2-4	CASSLYSDRGYRF
TRBV27	TRBJ2-6	CASTLKGTSVMAGANVLTF
TRBV28	TRBJ2-5	CASRSGTATQYF
TRBV5-1	TRBJ1-3	CASSLTIGTGGLRGNTIYF
TRBV6-5	TRBJ1-1	CASSYRTGYTEAFF
TRBV25-1	TRBJ1-1	CASNGQGRTEAFF
TRBV28	TRBJ1-1	CASITNMNTEAFF
TRBV5-1	TRBJ2-3	CASSLDGRESADTQYF
TRBV5-5	TRBJ2-7	CASSLTGSSYEQYF
TRBV5-1	TRBJ2-2	CATNIGLAGGSRPGELFF
TRBV7-9	TRBJ2-7	CASSLLGTSGSEQYF
TRBV6-1	TRBJ2-2	CASSEVEGNTGELFF
TRBV11-2	TRBJ2-2	CASSTGLDHRRVFTGELFF
TRBV5-4	TRBJ1-5	CASRRVGGTNQPQHF
TRBV5-1	TRBJ2-7	CASSLGALTSGNGEQYF
TRBV28	TRBJ2-3	CASSFQGRTDTQYF
TRBV9	TRBJ2-7	CASSPRLGGGASYEQYF
TRBV18	TRBJ1-1	CASSPNRGPGDTEAFF
TRBV4-1	TRBJ2-3	CASSPFWTSYDSDTQYF
TRBV29-1	TRBJ1-4	CSVWDRVNEKLFF
TRBV24-1	TRBJ2-3	CATSDSGRADTQYF
TRBV6-5	TRBJ2-3	CASSSRPTASTDTQYF
TRBV5-1	TRBJ2-1	CASSSPGVPHNEQFF
TRBV28	TRBJ1-6	CASSAPTGGGSPLHF
TRBV9	TRBJ1-2	CASSPSYRGYGYTF
TRBV27	TRBJ2-1	CASTSLGPPGLAGDEQFF
TRBV4-2	TRBJ2-7	CASSQDRPYEQYF
TRBV23-1	TRBJ1-5	CASSQSPAEDNQPQHF
TRBV23-1	TRBJ2-7	CASSPTGASYEQYF
TRBV10-2	TRBJ2-1	CASSDTSGSYEQFF